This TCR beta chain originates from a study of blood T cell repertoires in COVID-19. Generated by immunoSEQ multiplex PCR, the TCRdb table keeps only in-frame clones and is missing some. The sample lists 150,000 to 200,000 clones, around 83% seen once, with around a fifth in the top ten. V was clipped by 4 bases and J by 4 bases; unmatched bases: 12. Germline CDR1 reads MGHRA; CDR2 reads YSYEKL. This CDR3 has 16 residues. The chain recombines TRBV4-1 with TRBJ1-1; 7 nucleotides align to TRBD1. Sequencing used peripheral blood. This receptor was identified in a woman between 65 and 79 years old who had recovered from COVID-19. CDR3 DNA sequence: TGCGCCAGCAGCCCCTCCGCCAGGGGGGCTGGCACTGAAGCTTTCTTT. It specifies CASSPSARGAGTEAFF.